Listed below are T cell receptor beta chains from one sample, sequenced in a study of monozygotic twins with inflammatory bowel disease. One entry per CDR3 protein, without DNA, is what TCRdb gives after re-calling the 5' RACE reads. The sample is made up of about 150,000 distinct CDR3 sequences, and the top ten hold roughly 1.2% of it. The material sequenced was blood. These receptors were obtained from a human donor with ulcerative colitis or Crohn's disease, or a healthy co-twin of an affected twin (not recorded which). The CDR3 runs from the conserved cysteine through the conserved F or W.

V: TRBV19
J: TRBJ2-1
CDR3: CASSISDSLEEFF

V: TRBV24-1
J: TRBJ2-1
CDR3: CATSDLGSGPGDEQFF

V: TRBV12-3/TRBV12-4
J: TRBJ1-1
CDR3: CASRTYTGTEAFF

V: TRBV7-2
J: TRBJ2-1
CDR3: CASTPRAGTSYNEQFF

V: TRBV7-9
J: TRBJ2-5
CDR3: CASSWVSDRGQETQYF

V: TRBV7-2
J: TRBJ1-5
CDR3: CASSLEGVGNQPQHF

V: TRBV5-1
J: TRBJ2-5
CDR3: CASSLTMEQETQYF

V: TRBV7-2
J: TRBJ2-5
CDR3: CASSQDALYQETQYF

V: TRBV7-2
J: TRBJ1-2
CDR3: CASSSTGQYGYTF

V: TRBV4-2
J: TRBJ2-7
CDR3: CASSQASGRAPYEQYF

V: TRBV3-1
J: TRBJ1-3
CDR3: CASSQDRRFSLYF

V: TRBV7-2
J: TRBJ2-7
CDR3: CASSYSRAYEQYF

V: TRBV24-1
J: TRBJ2-1
CDR3: CATTGGRENNEQFF

V: TRBV24-1
J: TRBJ2-1
CDR3: CATAEAGGPGNEQFF

V: TRBV29-1
J: TRBJ2-7
CDR3: CSAGQGPEQYF

V: TRBV5-1
J: TRBJ2-1
CDR3: CASSGGTSGSYNEQFF

V: TRBV5-1
J: TRBJ2-7
CDR3: CASSLALANYEQYF

V: TRBV28
J: TRBJ1-5
CDR3: CASNPGSNQPQHF

V: TRBV20-1
J: TRBJ2-1
CDR3: CSAISGRANEQFF

V: TRBV6-6
J: TRBJ1-6
CDR3: CASSPGQGNSPLHF

V: TRBV5-6
J: TRBJ2-5
CDR3: CASSLVAGTEETQYF

V: TRBV12-3/TRBV12-4
J: TRBJ1-2
CDR3: CASSFAGTDGKYGYTF

V: TRBV5-6
J: TRBJ2-1
CDR3: CASSLEVGRREQFF

V: TRBV27
J: TRBJ2-7
CDR3: CASSVTGADYEQYF

V: TRBV6-2/TRBV6-3
J: TRBJ1-5
CDR3: CASSRPTSSFNQPQHF

V: TRBV4-3
J: TRBJ1-4
CDR3: CASSQEGTGNEKLFF

V: TRBV6-2/TRBV6-3
J: TRBJ2-7
CDR3: CASSYRGTDAYEQYF

V: TRBV29-1
J: TRBJ2-1
CDR3: CSVDQRGGYNEQFF

V: TRBV6-1
J: TRBJ1-2
CDR3: CASSRRGTGVWGNYGYTF

V: TRBV20-1
J: TRBJ1-1
CDR3: CSARDPGGQGVFAAFF

V: TRBV19
J: TRBJ2-2
CDR3: CASRVGGERNTGELFF